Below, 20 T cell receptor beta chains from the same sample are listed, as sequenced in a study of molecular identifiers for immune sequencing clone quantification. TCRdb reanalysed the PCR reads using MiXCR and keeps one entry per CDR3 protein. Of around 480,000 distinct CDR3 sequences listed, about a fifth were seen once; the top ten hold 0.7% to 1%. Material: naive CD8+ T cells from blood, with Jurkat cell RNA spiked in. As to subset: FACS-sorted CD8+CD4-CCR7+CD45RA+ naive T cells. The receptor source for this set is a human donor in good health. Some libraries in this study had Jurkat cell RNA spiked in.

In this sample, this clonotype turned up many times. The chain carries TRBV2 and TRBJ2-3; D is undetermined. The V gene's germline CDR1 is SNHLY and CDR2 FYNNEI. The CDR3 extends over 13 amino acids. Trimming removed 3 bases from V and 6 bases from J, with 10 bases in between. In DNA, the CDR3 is TGTGCCAGCAGTGAGACGGCACGGGATACGCAGTATTTT. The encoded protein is CASSETARDTQYF. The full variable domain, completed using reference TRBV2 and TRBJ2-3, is EPEVTQTPSHQVTQMGQEVILRCVPISNHLYFYWYRQILGQKVEFLVSFYNNEISEKSEIFDDQFSVERPDGSNFTLKIRSTKLEDSAMYFCASSETARDTQYFGPGTRLTVL.

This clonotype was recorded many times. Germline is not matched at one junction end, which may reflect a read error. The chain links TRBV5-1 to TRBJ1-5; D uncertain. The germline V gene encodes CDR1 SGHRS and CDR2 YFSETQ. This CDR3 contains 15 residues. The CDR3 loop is CASSLAGYSNQPQHF. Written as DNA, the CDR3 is TGTGCCAGCAGCTTAGCAGGCTATAGCAATCAGCCCCAGCATTTT.

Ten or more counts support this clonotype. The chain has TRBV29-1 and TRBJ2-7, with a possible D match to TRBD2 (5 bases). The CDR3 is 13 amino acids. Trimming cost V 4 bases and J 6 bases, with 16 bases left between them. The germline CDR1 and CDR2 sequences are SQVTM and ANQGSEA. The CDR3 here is CSVGLGLGSEQYF. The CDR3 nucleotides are TGCAGCGTTGGTTTGGGTCTAGGGAGCGAGCAGTACTTC.

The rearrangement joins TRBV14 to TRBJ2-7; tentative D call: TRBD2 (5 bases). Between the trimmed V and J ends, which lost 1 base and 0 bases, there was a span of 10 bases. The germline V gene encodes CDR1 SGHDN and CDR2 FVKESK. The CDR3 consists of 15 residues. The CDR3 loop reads CASSQAGVSSYEQYF. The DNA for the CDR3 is TGTGCCAGCAGCCAAGCCGGGGTGAGCTCCTACGAGCAGTACTTC.

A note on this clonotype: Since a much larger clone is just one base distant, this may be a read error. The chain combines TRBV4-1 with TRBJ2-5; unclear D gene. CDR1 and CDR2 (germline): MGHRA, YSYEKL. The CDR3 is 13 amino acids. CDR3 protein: CASSLLTQGTQYF. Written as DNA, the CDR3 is TGCGCCAGCAGCCTCCTCACCCAAGGGACCCAGTACTTC.

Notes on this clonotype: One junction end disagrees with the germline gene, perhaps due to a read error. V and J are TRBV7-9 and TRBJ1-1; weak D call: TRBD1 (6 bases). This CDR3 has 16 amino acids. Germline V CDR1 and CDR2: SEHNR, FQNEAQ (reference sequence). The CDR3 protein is CAGSTSWTDMNTEAFF. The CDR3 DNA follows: TGTGCCGGCAGCACTAGTTGGACAGACATGAACACTGAAGCTTTCTTT.

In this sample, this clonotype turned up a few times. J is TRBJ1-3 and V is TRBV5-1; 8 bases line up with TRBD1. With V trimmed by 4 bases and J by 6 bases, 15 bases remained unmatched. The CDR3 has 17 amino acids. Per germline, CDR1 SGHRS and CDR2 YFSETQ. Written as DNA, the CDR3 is TGCGCCAGCAGCAATTCCTTGGGGACAGGATCGCTAAACACCATATATTTT. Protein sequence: CASSNSLGTGSLNTIYF.

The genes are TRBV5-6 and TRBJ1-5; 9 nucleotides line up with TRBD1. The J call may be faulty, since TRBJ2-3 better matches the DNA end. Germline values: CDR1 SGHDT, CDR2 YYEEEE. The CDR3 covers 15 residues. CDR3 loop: CASSAGQGGNQPQYF. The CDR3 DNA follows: TGTGCCAGCAGCGCGGGACAGGGAGGCAATCAGCCCCAGTATTTT.

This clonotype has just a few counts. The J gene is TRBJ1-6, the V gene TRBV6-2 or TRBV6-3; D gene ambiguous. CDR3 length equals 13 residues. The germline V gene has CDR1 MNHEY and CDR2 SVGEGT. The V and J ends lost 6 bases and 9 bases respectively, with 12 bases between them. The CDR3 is CASRDPNLSPLHF. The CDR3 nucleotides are TGTGCCAGCAGAGACCCTAACCTTTCACCCCTCCACTTT.

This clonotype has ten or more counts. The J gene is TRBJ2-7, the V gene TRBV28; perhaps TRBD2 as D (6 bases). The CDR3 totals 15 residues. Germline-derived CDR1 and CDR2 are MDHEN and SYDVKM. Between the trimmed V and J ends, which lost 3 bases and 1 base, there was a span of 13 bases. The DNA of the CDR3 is TGTGCCAGCAGTTTTGTCCCGGGAGATTCCTACGAGCAGTACTTC. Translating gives CASSFVPGDSYEQYF.

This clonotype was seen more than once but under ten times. The CDR3 region has the DNA TGTGCCAGCAGCTTAGTTCGGGGGGTTGGCACAGATACGCAGTATTTT. Its translation: CASSLVRGVGTDTQYF. The chain joins TRBV7-9 to TRBJ2-3; 7 positions agree with TRBD2. Per germline, CDR1 SEHNR and CDR2 FQNEAQ (reference sequence). The CDR3 is made up of 16 amino acids. V lost 1 base, J lost 1 base, and 5 bases stayed unmatched.

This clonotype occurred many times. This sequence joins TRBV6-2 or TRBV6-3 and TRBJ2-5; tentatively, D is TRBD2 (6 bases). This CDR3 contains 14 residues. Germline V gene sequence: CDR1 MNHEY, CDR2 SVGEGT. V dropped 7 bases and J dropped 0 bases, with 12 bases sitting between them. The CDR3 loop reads CASILAAYQETQYF. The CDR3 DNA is TGTGCCAGCATTTTAGCGGCGTACCAAGAGACCCAGTACTTC.

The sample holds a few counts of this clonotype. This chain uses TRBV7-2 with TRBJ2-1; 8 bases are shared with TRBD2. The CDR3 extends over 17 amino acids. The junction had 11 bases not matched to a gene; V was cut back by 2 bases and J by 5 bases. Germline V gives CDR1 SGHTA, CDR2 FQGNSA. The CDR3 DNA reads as TGTGCCAGCAGCTTACCCCTCATAGCGGGAAGTGACAATGAGCAGTTCTTC. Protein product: CASSLPLIAGSDNEQFF.

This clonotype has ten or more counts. CDR3 residues: CASKASGLDTQYF. The CDR3 bases are TGTGCCAGCAAGGCTAGCGGGCTTGATACGCAGTATTTT. J is TRBJ2-3 and V is TRBV28; 8 bases line up with TRBD2. Germline V gives CDR1 MDHEN, CDR2 SYDVKM. CDR3 length: 13 residues. Trimming took 7 bases from V and 6 from J; bases not matched to a gene: 6.

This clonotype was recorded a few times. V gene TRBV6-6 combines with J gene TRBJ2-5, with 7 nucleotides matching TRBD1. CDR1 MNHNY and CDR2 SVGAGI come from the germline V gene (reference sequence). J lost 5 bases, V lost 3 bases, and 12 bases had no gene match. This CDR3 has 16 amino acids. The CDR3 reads CASSYLSGTVAETQYF. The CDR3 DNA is TGTGCCAGCAGTTATCTGTCCGGGACAGTTGCCGAGACCCAGTACTTC.

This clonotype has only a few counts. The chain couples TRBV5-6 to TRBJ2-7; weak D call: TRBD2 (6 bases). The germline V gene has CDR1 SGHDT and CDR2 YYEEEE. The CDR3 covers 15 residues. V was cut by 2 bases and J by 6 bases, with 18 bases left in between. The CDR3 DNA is TGTGCCAGCAGCTTCATGGGACGGGCGGGGAGCGAGCAGTACTTC. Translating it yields CASSFMGRAGSEQYF.

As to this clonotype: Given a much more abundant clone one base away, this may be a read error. CDR3 sequence: CASSFKRNTDMQYF. Here the CDR3 DNA reads TGTGCCAGCAGTTTCAAACGGAACACAGATATGCAGTATTTT. The chain couples TRBV28 to TRBJ2-3; the D is unclear. Germline V lookup: CDR1 MDHEN, CDR2 SYDVKM. The CDR3 is 14 amino acids.

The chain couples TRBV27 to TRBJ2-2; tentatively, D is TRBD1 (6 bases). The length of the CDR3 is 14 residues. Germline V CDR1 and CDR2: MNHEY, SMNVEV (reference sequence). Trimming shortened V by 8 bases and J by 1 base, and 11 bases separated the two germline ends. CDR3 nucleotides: TGTGCCAGCCAAAGGGGGATGAACACCGGGGAGCTGTTTTTT. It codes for CASQRGMNTGELFF.

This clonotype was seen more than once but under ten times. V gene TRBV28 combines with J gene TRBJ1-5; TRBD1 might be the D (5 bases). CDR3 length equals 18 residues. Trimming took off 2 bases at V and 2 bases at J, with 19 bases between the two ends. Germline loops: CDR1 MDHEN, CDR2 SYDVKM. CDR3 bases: TGTGCCAGCAGTTTAAGAGTGGTTCAATGGGGGGGCAATCAGCCCCAGCATTTT. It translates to CASSLRVVQWGGNQPQHF.

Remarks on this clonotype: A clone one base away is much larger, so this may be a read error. The CDR3 reads CSASVVPPNTGELFF. The CDR3 nucleotides are TGCAGTGCTAGCGTAGTCCCCCCTAACACCGGGGAGCTGTTTTTT. The chain has TRBV20-1 and TRBJ2-2; D uncertain. The germline gives CDR1 DFQATT, CDR2 SNEGSKA (reference sequence). The CDR3 totals 15 residues. Trimming removed 3 bases from V and 2 bases from J, with 13 bases in between.